The T cell receptor (beta chain) under discussion was sequenced for a study of response to subunit inactivated influenza vaccine. Remarks on this clonotype: Its antigen remains unknown.

The CDR3 consists of 12 residues. V lost 2 bases and J lost 6, with 8 bases in between. CDR1 and CDR2 (germline): SGHRS, YFSETQ. TCRdb re-called the RT-PCR reads with MiXCR, one entry per CDR3 protein. The sample has over 650,000 distinct CDR3 sequences; under 20% are singletons. Overall study results and limits: A suggestion made by the authors is that each seasonal influenza vaccination recruits few new T cells.

The material was PBMCs from blood, obtained 4 to 6 days after vaccination. The receptor was isolated from a middle-aged man who received an inactivated influenza vaccine. The chain has TRBV5-1 and TRBJ1-2, with D perhaps TRBD1 (6 bases). The CDR3 region has the DNA TGCGCCAGCAGCTTCGACAGGCATGGCTACACCTTC. It is translated as CASSFDRHGYTF.